These 16 T cell receptor beta chains share one sample of origin, sequenced in a study of blood T cell repertoires in COVID-19. Generated by immunoSEQ multiplex PCR, the TCRdb table keeps only in-frame clones and is missing some. The sample yields 100,000 or so clones, 65% to 80% seen once. The sample taken for sequencing was peripheral blood. Source of these receptors: a woman aged 70 to 79 with acute or convalescent COVID-19.

This chain connects TRBV5-1 to TRBJ1-1; 10 bases match TRBD1. The CDR3 spans 16 residues. V lost 4 bases and J lost 0; bases outside the gene matches: 6. Germline-derived CDR1 and CDR2 are SGHRS and YFSETQ. DNA for the CDR3: TGCGCCAGCAGCCGACAGGGGGCCTTATTGAACACTGAAGCTTTCTTT. Translated: CASSRQGALLNTEAFF. Combining the CDR3 with reference TRBV5-1 and TRBJ1-1 gives the whole variable domain KAGVTQTPRYLIKTRGQQVTLSCSPISGHRSVSWYQQTPGQGLQFLFEYFSETQRNKGNFPGRFSGRQFSNSRSEMNVSTLELGDSALYLCASSRQGALLNTEAFFGQGTRLTVV.

V gene TRBV28 combines with J gene TRBJ2-2; 10 nucleotides agree with TRBD1. This CDR3 comprises 17 residues. Unmatched junction bases numbered 7, after V lost 2 bases and J lost 4 bases. Germline V gene lookup returns CDR1 MDHEN and CDR2 SYDVKM. CDR3 nucleotides: TGTGCCAGCAGTTTACCGGGACAGGGGTCGGTCACCGGGGAGCTGTTTTTT. It specifies CASSLPGQGSVTGELFF.

The chain carries TRBV18 and TRBJ1-3; D remains unclear. The V gene lost 1 base and the J gene lost 4 bases, with 8 bases spanning the gap. CDR1 KGHSH and CDR2 LQKENI come from the germline V gene. The CDR3 contains 14 residues. CDR3 region: CASSPQTHGNTIYF. For the CDR3, the DNA is TGTGCCAGCTCACCACAGACTCACGGAAACACCATATATTTT.

The V gene is TRBV2, the J gene TRBJ1-2; D gene ambiguous. CDR3 length: 14 residues. Germline CDR1 and CDR2: SNHLY and FYNNEI. Trimming pared 6 bases from V and 5 bases from J, leaving 16 bases between. CDR3 protein: CASRAQAGGYGYTF. The CDR3 coding sequence is TGTGCCAGCAGGGCCCAAGCAGGAGGGTATGGCTACACCTTC.

This clone showed up just once. This chain connects TRBV6-5 to TRBJ1-1; tentatively, D is TRBD1 (6 bases). The CDR3 spans 12 residues. Germline CDR1 reads MNHEY; CDR2 reads SVGAGI. With 8 bases removed from V and 5 bases from J, the gap between germline ends came to 12 bases. CDR3 nucleotides: TGTGCCAGCTCCCAGAGGGGGACTGAAGCTTTCTTT. Translated: CASSQRGTEAFF.

The V gene is TRBV7-9, the J gene TRBJ2-1, with 9 bases aligning to TRBD1. Per the germline V gene, CDR1 is SEHNR and CDR2 is FQNEAQ (reference sequence). V lost 5 bases and J lost 4; bases outside the gene matches: 6. The CDR3 has 15 residues. The CDR3 loop reads CASSTGTGLYNEQFF. CDR3 coding DNA: TGTGCCAGCAGCACCGGGACAGGGCTTTACAATGAGCAGTTCTTC.

This clone was seen once. The J gene is TRBJ1-2, the V gene TRBV10-2; D is ambiguous. Germline loops: CDR1 WSHSY, CDR2 SAAADI. V was cut by 3 bases and J by 5 bases, with 13 bases left in between. The CDR3 is made up of 14 amino acids. The chain's CDR3 is CASSEGRWEYGYTF. In nucleotides, the CDR3 is TGCGCCAGCAGTGAAGGGCGGTGGGAGTATGGCTACACCTTC.

J is TRBJ1-5 and V is TRBV19, with D maybe TRBD1 (5 bases). This CDR3 is built from 15 residues. Trimming cost V 2 bases and J 3 bases, with 11 bases left between them. Per germline, CDR1 LNHDA and CDR2 SQIVND (reference sequence). In DNA form, the CDR3 reads TGTGCCAGTAGTATATTTAGGGGCGTCAATCAGCCCCAGCATTTT. Amino acids: CASSIFRGVNQPQHF.

The chain employs TRBV11-3 and TRBJ2-2; D might be TRBD2 (5 bases). Germline V lookup: CDR1 SGHNT, CDR2 YENEEA. CDR3 length: 17 amino acids. Trimming pared 2 bases from V and 7 bases from J, leaving 20 bases between. The CDR3 sequence is CASSLRIGPSGNGELFF. CDR3 coding DNA: TGTGCCAGCAGCTTACGTATTGGGCCCTCGGGAAACGGGGAGCTGTTTTTT.

This chain links TRBV3-1 (or the pseudogene TRBV3-2) with TRBJ1-1; tentative D call: TRBD1 (5 bases). Germline CDR1 LGHDT, CDR2 YNNKEL (reference sequence). Trimming took 2 bases from V and 10 from J, leaving 8 bases between them. This CDR3 has 11 amino acids. CDR3 sequence reads: CASSQQGVAFF. CDR3 DNA: TGTGCCAGCAGCCAACAGGGTGTAGCTTTCTTT.

This clone was counted between two and nine times. V usage is TRBV10-2 and J usage is TRBJ1-5; D uncertain. The germline CDR1 and CDR2 sequences are WSHSY and SAAADI. The length of the CDR3 is 12 residues. V was clipped by 4 bases and J by 4 bases, with 5 bases between them. As DNA, the CDR3 is TGCGCCAGCAGTGCCCCGAATCAGCCCCAGCATTTT. Protein: CASSAPNQPQHF.

The V gene is TRBV10-3, the J gene TRBJ2-2, with 8 nucleotides matching TRBD1. From germline, CDR1 is ENHRY and CDR2 SYGVKD. This CDR3 contains 17 residues. The trim removed 4 bases at V and 2 bases at J, leaving 9 bases unmatched. CDR3 sequence reads: CAISAPTTGVNTGELFF. The CDR3 region has the DNA TGTGCCATCAGTGCCCCTACGACAGGGGTTAACACCGGGGAGCTGTTTTTT.

V is TRBV4-1 and J is TRBJ1-1; 9 bases are a match to TRBD1. V shed 0 bases, J shed 10 bases, and the junction held 6 bases outside the gene matches. From germline, CDR1 is MGHRA and CDR2 YSYEKL. The CDR3 is made up of 14 amino acids. The CDR3 region is CASSQETGGAGAFF. The DNA of the CDR3 is TGCGCCAGCAGCCAAGAAACAGGGGGCGCAGGAGCTTTCTTT.

This clone showed up just a few times. The chain has TRBV13 and TRBJ2-5, with D possibly being TRBD2 (6 bases). Trimming pared 0 bases from V and 0 bases from J, leaving 8 bases between. There are 15 residues in the CDR3. Germline V gives CDR1 PRHDT, CDR2 FYEKMQ (reference sequence). The CDR3 DNA reads TGTGCCAGCAGCTTAGGGGGGGGTTACCAAGAGACCCAGTACTTC. This codes for CASSLGGGYQETQYF.

This chain links TRBV19 with TRBJ2-3, with D possibly TRBD1 on 5 matching bases. The CDR3 has 14 amino acids. The V gene lost 6 bases and the J gene lost 9 bases, with 19 bases spanning the gap. Per germline, CDR1 LNHDA and CDR2 SQIVND (reference sequence). CDR3 bases: TGTGCCAGTAGCGTAGACTCAGGGTTTTCAACGCAGTATTTT. Amino acid sequence: CASSVDSGFSTQYF. The full variable domain, completed using reference TRBV19 and TRBJ2-3, is DGGITQSPKYLFRKEGQNVTLSCEQNLNHDAMYWYRQDPGQGLRLIYYSQIVNDFQKGDIAEGYSVSREKKESFPLTVTSAQKNPTAFYLCASSVDSGFSTQYFGPGTRLTVL.

J is TRBJ2-2 and V is TRBV7-2; D is ambiguous. The V gene lost 3 bases and the J gene lost 4 bases, with 6 bases spanning the gap. The CDR3 totals 13 residues. Per the germline V gene, CDR1 is SGHTA and CDR2 is FQGNSA. CDR3 sequence: CASSFSSTGELFF. For the CDR3, the DNA is TGTGCCAGCAGCTTCTCGAGCACCGGGGAGCTGTTTTTT.